The present TCR beta chain was sequenced within a study of Ad26.COV2.S vaccination and SARS-CoV-2 variants. Treatment indicated: around 19 received Ad26.COV2.S at low or high dose, single or two shots; roughly five received placebo; per-sample allocation not given. Day 63 following the first vaccine or placebo injection was when the samples were taken. V was clipped by 10 bases and J by 8 bases, with 24 bases between them. CDR1 and CDR2 (germline): ENHRY, SYGVKD. The CDR3 is made up of 15 amino acids. Clones were read by immunoSEQ multiplex PCR, and TCRdb kept only the in-frame ones, dropping some. The sample lists about 680,000 clones; roughly nine tenths were seen once.

The sample in question was peripheral blood, obtained in a trial of Ad26.COV2.S vaccine versus placebo. The receptor was derived from a person aged 18-60 years who received the Ad26.COV2.S COVID-19 vaccine or a placebo. V gene TRBV10-3 combines with J gene TRBJ2-1; TRBD2 is a possible D gene (6 bases). CDR3 sequence: CATRGRGGIGDEQFF. The CDR3 bases are TGTGCCACCCGCGGTCGGGGCGGGATTGGGGATGAGCAGTTCTTC.